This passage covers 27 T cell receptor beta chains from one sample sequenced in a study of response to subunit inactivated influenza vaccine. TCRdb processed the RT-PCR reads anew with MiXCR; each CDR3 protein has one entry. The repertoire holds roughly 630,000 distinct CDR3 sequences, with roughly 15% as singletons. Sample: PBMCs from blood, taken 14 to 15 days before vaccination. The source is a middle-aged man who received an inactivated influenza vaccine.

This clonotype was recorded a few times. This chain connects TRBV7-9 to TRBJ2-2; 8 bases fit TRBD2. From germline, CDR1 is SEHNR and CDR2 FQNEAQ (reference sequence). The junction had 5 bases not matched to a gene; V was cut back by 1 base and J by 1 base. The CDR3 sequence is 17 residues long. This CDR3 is CASSLGRLAGNTGELFF. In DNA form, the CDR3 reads TGTGCCAGCAGCTTAGGACGGCTAGCGGGGAACACCGGGGAGCTGTTTTTT.

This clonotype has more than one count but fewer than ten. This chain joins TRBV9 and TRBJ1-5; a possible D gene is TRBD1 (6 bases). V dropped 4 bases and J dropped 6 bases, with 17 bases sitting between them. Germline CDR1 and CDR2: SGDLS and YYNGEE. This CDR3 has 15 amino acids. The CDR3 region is CASSQGLGQGQPQHF. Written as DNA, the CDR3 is TGTGCCAGCAGCCAGGGGCTGGGTCAGGGTCAGCCCCAGCATTTT.

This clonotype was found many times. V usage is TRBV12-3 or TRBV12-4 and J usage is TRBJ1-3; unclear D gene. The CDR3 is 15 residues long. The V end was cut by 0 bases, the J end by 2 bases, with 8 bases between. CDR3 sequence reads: CASSLASATGNTIYF. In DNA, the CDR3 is TGTGCCAGCAGTTTAGCGTCTGCCACTGGAAACACCATATATTTT.

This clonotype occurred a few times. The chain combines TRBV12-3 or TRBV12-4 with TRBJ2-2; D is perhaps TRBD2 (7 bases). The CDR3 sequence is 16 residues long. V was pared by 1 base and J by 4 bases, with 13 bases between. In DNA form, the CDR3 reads TGTGCCAGCAGTTTAGGTGCGGGGGCTAGCACCGGGGAGCTGTTTTTT. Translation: CASSLGAGASTGELFF.

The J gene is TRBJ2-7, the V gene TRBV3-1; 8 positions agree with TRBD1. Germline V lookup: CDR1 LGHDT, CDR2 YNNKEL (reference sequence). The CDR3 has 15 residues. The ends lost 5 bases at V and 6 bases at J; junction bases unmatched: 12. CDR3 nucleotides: TGTGCCAGCAGCTTGACAGGGGAGAGAGGTTCCGAGCAGTACTTC. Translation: CASSLTGERGSEQYF.

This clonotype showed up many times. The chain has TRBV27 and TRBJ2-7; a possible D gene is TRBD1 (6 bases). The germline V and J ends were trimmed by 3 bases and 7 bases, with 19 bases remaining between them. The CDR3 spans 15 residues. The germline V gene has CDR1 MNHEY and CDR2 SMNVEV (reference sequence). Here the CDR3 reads CASSLGARGLLEQYF. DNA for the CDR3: TGTGCCAGCAGTTTGGGGGCCCGGGGCCTCTTGGAGCAGTACTTC.

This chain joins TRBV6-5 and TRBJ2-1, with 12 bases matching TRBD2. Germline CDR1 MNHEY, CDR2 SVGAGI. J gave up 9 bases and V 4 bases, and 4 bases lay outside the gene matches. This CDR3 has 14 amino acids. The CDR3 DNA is TGTGCCAGCAGTTCGACTAGCGGGAGTGGTGAGCAGTTCTTC. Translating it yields CASSSTSGSGEQFF.

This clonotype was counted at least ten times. Here the CDR3 reads CASSFRQGLNDADTQYF. CDR3 sequence (DNA): TGTGCCAGCAGCTTCCGACAGGGGTTAAATGATGCAGATACGCAGTATTTT. The chain couples TRBV9 to TRBJ2-3, with TRBD1 identical over 8 bases. This CDR3 has 17 residues. V was clipped by 4 bases and J by 4 bases; unmatched bases: 14. Germline-derived CDR1 and CDR2 are SGDLS and YYNGEE.

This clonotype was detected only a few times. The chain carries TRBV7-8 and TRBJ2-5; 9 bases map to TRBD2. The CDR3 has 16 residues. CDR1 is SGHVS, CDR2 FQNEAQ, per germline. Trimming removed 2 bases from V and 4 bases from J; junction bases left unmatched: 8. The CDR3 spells CASSLLLAGMRETQYF. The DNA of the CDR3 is TGTGCCAGCAGCTTATTGCTAGCGGGGATGAGAGAGACCCAGTACTTC. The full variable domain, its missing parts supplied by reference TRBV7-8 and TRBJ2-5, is GAGVSQSPRYKVAKRGQDVALRCDPISGHVSLFWYQQALGQGPEFLTYFQNEAQLDKSGLPSDRFFAERPEGSVSTLKIQRTQQEDSAVYLCASSLLLAGMRETQYFGPGTRLLVL.

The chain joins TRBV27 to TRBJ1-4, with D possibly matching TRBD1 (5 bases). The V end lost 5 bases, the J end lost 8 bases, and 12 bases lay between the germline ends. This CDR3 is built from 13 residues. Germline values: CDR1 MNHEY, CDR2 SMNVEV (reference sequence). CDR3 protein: CASSGPRGEKLFF. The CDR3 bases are TGTGCCAGCAGTGGGCCCCGGGGGGAAAAACTGTTTTTT.

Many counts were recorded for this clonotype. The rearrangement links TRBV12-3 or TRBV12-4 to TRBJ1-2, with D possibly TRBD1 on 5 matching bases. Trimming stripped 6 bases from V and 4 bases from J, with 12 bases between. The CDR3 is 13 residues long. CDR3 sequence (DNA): TGTGCCAGCAGCCTAGAGGGGCCCTATGGCTACACCTTC. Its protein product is CASSLEGPYGYTF.

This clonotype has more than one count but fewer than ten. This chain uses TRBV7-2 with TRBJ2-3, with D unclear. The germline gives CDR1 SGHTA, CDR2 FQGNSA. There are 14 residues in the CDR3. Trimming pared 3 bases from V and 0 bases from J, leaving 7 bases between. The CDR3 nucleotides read TGTGCCAGCAGCTTCAGATTCAGCACAGATACGCAGTATTTT. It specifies CASSFRFSTDTQYF.

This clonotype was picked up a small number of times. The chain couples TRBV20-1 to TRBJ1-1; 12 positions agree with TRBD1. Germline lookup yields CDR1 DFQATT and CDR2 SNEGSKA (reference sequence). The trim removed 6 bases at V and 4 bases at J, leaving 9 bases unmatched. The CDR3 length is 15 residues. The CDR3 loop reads CSAPLPGQGATEAFF. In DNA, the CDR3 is TGCAGTGCACCCCTACCGGGACAGGGGGCCACTGAAGCTTTCTTT.

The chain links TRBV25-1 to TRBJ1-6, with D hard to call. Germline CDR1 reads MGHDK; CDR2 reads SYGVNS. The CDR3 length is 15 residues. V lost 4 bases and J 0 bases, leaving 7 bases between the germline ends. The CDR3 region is CASSVRSSYNSPLHF. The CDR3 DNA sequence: TGTGCCAGCAGTGTGAGAAGCTCCTATAATTCACCCCTCCACTTT.

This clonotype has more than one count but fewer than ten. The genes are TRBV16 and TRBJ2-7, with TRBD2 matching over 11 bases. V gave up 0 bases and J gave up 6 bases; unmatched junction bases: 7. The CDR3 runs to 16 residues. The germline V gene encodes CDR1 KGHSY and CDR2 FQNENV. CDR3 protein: CASSQSTSGSMCEQYF. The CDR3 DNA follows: TGTGCCAGCAGCCAATCAACTAGCGGGAGTATGTGCGAGCAGTACTTC.

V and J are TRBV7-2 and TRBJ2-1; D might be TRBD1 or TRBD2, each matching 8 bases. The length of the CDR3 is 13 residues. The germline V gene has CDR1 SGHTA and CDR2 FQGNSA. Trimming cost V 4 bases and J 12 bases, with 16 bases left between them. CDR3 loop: CASSYQGAGGQFF. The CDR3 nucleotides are TGTGCCAGCAGCTATCAGGGGGCGGGAGGGCAGTTCTTC.

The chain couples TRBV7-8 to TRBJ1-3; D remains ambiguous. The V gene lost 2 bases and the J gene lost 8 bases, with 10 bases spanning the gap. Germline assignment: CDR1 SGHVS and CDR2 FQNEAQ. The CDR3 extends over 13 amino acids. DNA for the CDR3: TGTGCCAGCAGCTTATTGGGCGGGGACACCATATATTTT. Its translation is CASSLLGGDTIYF.

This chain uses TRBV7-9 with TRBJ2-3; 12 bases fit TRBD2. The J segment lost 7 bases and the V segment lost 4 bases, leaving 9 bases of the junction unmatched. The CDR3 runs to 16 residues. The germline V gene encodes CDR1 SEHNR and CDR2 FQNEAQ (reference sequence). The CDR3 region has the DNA TGTGCCAGCAGCTCTAGACTAGCGGGAGTCCAGCATACGCAGTATTTT. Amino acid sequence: CASSSRLAGVQHTQYF.

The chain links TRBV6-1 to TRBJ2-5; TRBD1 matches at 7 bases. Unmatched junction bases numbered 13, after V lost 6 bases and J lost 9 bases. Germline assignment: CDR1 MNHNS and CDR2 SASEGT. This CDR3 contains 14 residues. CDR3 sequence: CASRPGQAPASQYF. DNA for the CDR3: TGTGCCAGCAGACCTGGACAGGCCCCTGCGTCCCAGTACTTC.

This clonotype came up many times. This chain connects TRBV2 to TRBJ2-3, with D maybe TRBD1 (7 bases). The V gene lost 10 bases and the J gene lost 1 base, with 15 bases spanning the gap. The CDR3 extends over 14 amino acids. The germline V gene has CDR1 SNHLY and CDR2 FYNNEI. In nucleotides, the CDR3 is TGTGCCACGCTGACAGGGACTGGCACAGATACGCAGTATTTT. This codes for CATLTGTGTDTQYF.

CDR3 protein: CASSVVLILQETQYF. The CDR3 DNA reads as TGCGCCAGCAGTGTGGTGTTGATTCTCCAAGAGACCCAGTACTTC. The chain recombines TRBV10-1 with TRBJ2-5; the D is unclear. The CDR3 is made up of 15 amino acids. Trimming took off 4 bases at V and 1 base at J, with 13 bases between the two ends. Germline CDR1 and CDR2: WNHNN and SYGVQD (reference sequence).

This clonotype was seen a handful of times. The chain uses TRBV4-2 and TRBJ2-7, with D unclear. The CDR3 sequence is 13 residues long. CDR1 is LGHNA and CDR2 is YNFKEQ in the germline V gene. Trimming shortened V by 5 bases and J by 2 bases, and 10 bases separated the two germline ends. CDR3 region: CASSDPGAYEQYF. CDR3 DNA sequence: TGTGCCAGCAGCGATCCAGGAGCCTACGAGCAGTACTTC.

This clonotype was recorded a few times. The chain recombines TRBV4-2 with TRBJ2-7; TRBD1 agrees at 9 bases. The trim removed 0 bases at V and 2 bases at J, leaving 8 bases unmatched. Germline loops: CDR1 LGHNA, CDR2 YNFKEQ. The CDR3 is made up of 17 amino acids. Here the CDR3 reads CASSQEAPGQGTYEQYF. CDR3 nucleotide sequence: TGTGCCAGCAGCCAAGAAGCCCCGGGACAGGGAACCTACGAGCAGTACTTC.

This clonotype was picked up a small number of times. The CDR3 sequence is CSARRGTSLDEQFF. DNA of the CDR3: TGCAGTGCCCGACGTGGGACTAGCCTCGATGAGCAGTTCTTC. The genes are TRBV20-1 and TRBJ2-1; 9 bases are a match to TRBD2. This CDR3 spans 14 amino acids. Germline CDR1 DFQATT, CDR2 SNEGSKA (reference sequence). With 6 bases clipped from V and 8 bases from J, the junction kept 11 bases outside the gene matches.

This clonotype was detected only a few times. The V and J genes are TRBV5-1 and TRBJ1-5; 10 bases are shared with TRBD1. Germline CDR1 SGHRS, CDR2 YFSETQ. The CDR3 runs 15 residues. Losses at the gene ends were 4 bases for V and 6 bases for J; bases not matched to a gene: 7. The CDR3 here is CASSQGTGAGQPQHF. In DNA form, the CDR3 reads TGCGCCAGCAGCCAGGGGACAGGGGCTGGTCAGCCCCAGCATTTT. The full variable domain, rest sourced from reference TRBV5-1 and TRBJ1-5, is KAGVTQTPRYLIKTRGQQVTLSCSPISGHRSVSWYQQTPGQGLQFLFEYFSETQRNKGNFPGRFSGRQFSNSRSEMNVSTLELGDSALYLCASSQGTGAGQPQHFGDGTRLSIL.

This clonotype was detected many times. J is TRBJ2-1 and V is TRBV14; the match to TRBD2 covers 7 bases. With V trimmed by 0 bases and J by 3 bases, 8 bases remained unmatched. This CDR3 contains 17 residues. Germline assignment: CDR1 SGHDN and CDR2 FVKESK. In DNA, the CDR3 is TGTGCCAGCAGCCAAGATATTGGGGCTAGCGGCTACAATGAGCAGTTCTTC. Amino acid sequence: CASSQDIGASGYNEQFF.

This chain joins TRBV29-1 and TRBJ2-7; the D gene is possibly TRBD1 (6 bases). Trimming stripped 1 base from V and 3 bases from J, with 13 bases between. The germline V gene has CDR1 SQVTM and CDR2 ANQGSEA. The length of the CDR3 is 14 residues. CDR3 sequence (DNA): TGCAGCGTTGAAGTCCGGGACAAACTCTACGAGCAGTACTTC. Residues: CSVEVRDKLYEQYF.